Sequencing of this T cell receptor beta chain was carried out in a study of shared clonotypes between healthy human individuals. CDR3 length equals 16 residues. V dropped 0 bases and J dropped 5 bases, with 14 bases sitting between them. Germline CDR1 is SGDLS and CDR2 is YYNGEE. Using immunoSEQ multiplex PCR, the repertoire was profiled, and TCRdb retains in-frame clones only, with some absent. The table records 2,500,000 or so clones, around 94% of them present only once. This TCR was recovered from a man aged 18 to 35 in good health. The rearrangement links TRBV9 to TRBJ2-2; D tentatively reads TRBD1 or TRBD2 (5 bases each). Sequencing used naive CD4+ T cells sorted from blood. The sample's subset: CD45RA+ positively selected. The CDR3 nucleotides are TGTGCCAGCAGCGTAGCCGGGGCAGGTGGGACCGGGGAGCTGTTTTTT. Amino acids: CASSVAGAGGTGELFF.